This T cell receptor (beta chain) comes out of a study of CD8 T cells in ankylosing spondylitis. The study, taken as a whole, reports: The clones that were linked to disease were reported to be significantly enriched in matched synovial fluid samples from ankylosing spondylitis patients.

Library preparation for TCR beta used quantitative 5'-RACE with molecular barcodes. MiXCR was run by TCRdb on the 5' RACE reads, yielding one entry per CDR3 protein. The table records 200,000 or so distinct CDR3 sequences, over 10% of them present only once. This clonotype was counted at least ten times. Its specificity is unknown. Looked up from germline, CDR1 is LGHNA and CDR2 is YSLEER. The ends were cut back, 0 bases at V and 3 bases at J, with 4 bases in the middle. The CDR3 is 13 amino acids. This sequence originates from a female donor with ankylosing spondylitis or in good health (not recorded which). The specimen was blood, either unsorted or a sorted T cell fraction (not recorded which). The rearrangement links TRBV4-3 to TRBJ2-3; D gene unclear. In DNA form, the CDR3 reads TGCGCCAGCAGCCAAGATATTACAGATACGCAGTATTTT. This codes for CASSQDITDTQYF.